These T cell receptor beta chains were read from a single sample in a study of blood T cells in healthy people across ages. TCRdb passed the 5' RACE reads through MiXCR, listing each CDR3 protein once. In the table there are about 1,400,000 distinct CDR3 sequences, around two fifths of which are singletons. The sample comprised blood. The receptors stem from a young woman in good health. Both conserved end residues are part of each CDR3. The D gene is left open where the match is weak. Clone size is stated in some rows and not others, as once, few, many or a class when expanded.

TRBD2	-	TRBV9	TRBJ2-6	TGTGCCAGCAGCGTCCCAACTAGCGGGGCCTCTGGGGCCAACGTCCTGACTTTC	CASSVPTSGASGANVLTF
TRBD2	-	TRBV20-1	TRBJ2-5	TGCGGTGCCTCCGTCATAGCGGGGACAGAGACCCAGTACTTC	CGASVIAGTETQYF
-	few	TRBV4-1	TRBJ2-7	TGCGCCAGCAGCCAAGATGAGGGTTTCGACGAGCAGTACTTC	CASSQDEGFDEQYF
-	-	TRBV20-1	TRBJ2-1	TGCAGTGCCGCGCATGGGTCCCTCAATGAGCAGTTCTTC	CSAAHGSLNEQFF
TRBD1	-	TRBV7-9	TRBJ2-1	TGTGCCAGCAGCGTACAGGGGGAAATATACAATGAGCAGTTCTTC	CASSVQGEIYNEQFF
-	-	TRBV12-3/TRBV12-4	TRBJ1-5	TGTGCCAGCAGACGGACATCGGGGGGCCATCAGCCCCAGCATTTT	CASRRTSGGHQPQHF
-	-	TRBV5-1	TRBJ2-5	TGCGCCAGCAGCTTGGGTCCGGAGACCAGGACCCAGTACTTC	CASSLGPETRTQYF
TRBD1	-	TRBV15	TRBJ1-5	TGTGCCACCAGCAGAGGATACACTCAGGGTACAGGGGATCAGCCCCAGCATTTT	CATSRGYTQGTGDQPQHF
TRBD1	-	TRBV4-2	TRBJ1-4	TGTGCCAGCAGCCAAGAGGAGGGGACAGGGTACGAAAAACTGTTTTTT	CASSQEEGTGYEKLFF
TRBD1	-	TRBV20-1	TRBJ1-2	TGCAGTGCCACTCCCGGGACAGACTATGGCTACACCTTC	CSATPGTDYGYTF
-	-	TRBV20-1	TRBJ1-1	TGCAGTGCTGGAGTGGGACAAGGGGCTAATGAAGCTTTCTTT	CSAGVGQGANEAFF
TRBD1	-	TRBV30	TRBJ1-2	TGTGCCTGGAGTGTATTCCGGACAGGGGGCTATGGCTACACCTTC	CAWSVFRTGGYGYTF
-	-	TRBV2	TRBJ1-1	TGTGCCAGCAGTGAAAGCTATCCCCCTGAAGCTTTCTTT	CASSESYPPEAFF
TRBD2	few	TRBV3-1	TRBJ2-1	TGTGCCACTTCGACTAGCGGGGGTCCCGACTCCTACAATGAGCAGTTCTTC	CATSTSGGPDSYNEQFF
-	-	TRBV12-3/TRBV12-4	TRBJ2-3	TGTGCCAGCAGGGGAGACGGTTTAAAGGGGCTAGCGTACACAGATACGCAGTATTTT	CASRGDGLKGLAYTDTQYF
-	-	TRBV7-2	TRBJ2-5	TGTGCCAGCAGCTTAGCTGGTCAGGGAACCATCAATGAGCAGTACTTC	CASSLAGQGTINEQYF
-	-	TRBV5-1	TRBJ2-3	TGCGCCGGCAGCTTTACCGGGACCGCAGATACGCAGTATTTT	CAGSFTGTADTQYF
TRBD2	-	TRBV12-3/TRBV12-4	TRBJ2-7	TGTGCCAGCAGTGTAGCGGGGGGACCCTACGAGCAGTACTTC	CASSVAGGPYEQYF
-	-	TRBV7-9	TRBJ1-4	TGTGCCAGCAGTCTCGGGCCGGGGCGCAATGAAAAACTGTTTTTT	CASSLGPGRNEKLFF